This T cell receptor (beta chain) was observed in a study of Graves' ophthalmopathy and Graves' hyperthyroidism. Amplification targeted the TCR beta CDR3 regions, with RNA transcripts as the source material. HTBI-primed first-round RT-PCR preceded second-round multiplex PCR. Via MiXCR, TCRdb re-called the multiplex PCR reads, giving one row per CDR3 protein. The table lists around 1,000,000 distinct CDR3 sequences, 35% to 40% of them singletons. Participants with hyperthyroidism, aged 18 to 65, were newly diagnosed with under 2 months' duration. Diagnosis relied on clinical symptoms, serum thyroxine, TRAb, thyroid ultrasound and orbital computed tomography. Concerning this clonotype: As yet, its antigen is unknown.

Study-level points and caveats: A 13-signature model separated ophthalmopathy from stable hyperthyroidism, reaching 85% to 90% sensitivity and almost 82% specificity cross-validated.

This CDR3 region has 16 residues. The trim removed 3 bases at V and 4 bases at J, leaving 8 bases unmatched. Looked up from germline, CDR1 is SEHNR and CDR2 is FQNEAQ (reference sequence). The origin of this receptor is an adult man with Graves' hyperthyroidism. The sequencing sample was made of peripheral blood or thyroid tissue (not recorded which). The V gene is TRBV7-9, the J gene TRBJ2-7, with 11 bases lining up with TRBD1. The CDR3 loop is CASSFTGTGGGYEQYF. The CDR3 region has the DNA TGTGCCAGCAGCTTTACCGGGACAGGGGGGGGTTACGAGCAGTACTTC.